This is a list of T cell receptor beta chains from one sample in a study of T cells in narcolepsy. Method: immunoSEQ multiplex PCR; TCRdb's copy keeps in-frame clones and lacks some. The sample shows 20,000 to 25,000 clones, roughly 86% of them seen only once. Sequences were obtained from CD45RA- memory CD4+ T cells from PBMCs. Receptor source: a human donor with narcolepsy. Both conserved end residues are part of each CDR3. The D gene is left open where the match is weak. Rows give clone size only sometimes, using once, few, many, or a class for an expanded clone.

v_call,clone_size,j_call,d_call,cdr3_nt,cdr3_aa
TRBV11-2,NA,TRBJ2-5,NA,TGTGCCAGCAGCCGACCGGGAGAGACCCAGTACTTC,CASSRPGETQYF
TRBV7-7,NA,TRBJ2-1,TRBD2,TGTGCCAGCAGCCCTAGGACTAGCGGGGGGTACAATGAGCAGTTCTTC,CASSPRTSGGYNEQFF
TRBV28,NA,TRBJ2-7,TRBD2,TGTGCCAGCATCGCCTCAGGGAGGGTCTACGAGCAGTACTTC,CASIASGRVYEQYF
TRBV5-8,once,TRBJ2-1,NA,TGTGCCAGCAGCTCGGGACTCGGAGCCTACAATGAGCAGTTCTTC,CASSSGLGAYNEQFF
TRBV11-2,NA,TRBJ2-3,TRBD2,TGTGCCAGCAGCATTATCCGAGGCGGGACTAGCAGTGCACATCCTACGCAGTATTTT,CASSIIRGGTSSAHPTQYF
TRBV6-6,NA,TRBJ1-2,NA,TGTGCCAGCAGTTACTCGGACGGCTATGGCTACACCTTC,CASSYSDGYGYTF
TRBV2,NA,TRBJ1-4,TRBD1,TGTGCCAGTGGAGAGGACAGGGGGTTCCCTTTGGCCTTT,CASGEDRGFPLAF
TRBV10-2,NA,TRBJ2-5,NA,TGCGCCAGCAGCCCCGTTGGGGCAGGGGATAGTTGGACCCAGTACTTC,CASSPVGAGDSWTQYF
TRBV20-1,NA,TRBJ1-6,NA,TGCAGTGCTAGGCATAATTCACCCCTCCACTTT,CSARHNSPLHF
TRBV5-1,NA,TRBJ1-2,NA,TGCGCCAGCAAGGAGGGGGGACGGTTGAACTATGGCTACACCTTC,CASKEGGRLNYGYTF
TRBV29-1,NA,TRBJ1-2,NA,TGCAGCGTGAGCACAGGGTATGGCTACACCTTC,CSVSTGYGYTF
TRBV9,few,TRBJ1-1,NA,TGTGCCAGCAGCGTAGTGGCAGGGACCACTGAAGCTTTCTTT,CASSVVAGTTEAFF
TRBV4-3,NA,TRBJ2-2,NA,TGCGCCAGCAGCCAAGATTGGGATGGCGGGGAGCTGTTTTTT,CASSQDWDGGELFF
TRBV19,NA,TRBJ2-2,TRBD1,TGTGCCAGTAGACAGGACAGGGGGTCTTCCGGGGAGCTGTTTTTT,CASRQDRGSSGELFF
TRBV29-1,NA,TRBJ1-2,NA,TGCAGCGCCACGGACACCCTGAACTATGGCTACACCTTC,CSATDTLNYGYTF
TRBV28,NA,TRBJ2-1,NA,TGTGCCAGCAGTTTACGGGGCGAGCAGTTCTTC,CASSLRGEQFF
TRBV29-1,NA,TRBJ2-7,TRBD2,TGCAGCGTTAAAAGCGGGAGGGCCTGGAACGAGCAGTACTTC,CSVKSGRAWNEQYF
TRBV7-2,NA,TRBJ2-1,NA,TGTGCCAGCAGCTTACGGCGTATAGTTGGGGGAAATGAACAGTTCTTC,CASSLRRIVGGNEQFF
TRBV4-3,few,TRBJ2-1,TRBD2,TGCGCCAGCAGCCAAGATCGGCGGGAGGGATTCTACAATGAGCAGTTCTTC,CASSQDRREGFYNEQFF
TRBV18,NA,TRBJ2-7,NA,TGTGCCAGCTCACCTCGGGGCGGCTACGAGCAGTACTTC,CASSPRGGYEQYF
TRBV28,NA,TRBJ2-1,TRBD2,TGTGCCAGCAGTCCCCAGCGGGGCTCCTACAATGAGCAGTTCTTC,CASSPQRGSYNEQFF
TRBV7-2,NA,TRBJ2-3,TRBD1,TGTGCCAGCAGCTTCCAGGGGGCCTCAGATACGCAGTATTTT,CASSFQGASDTQYF
TRBV27,NA,TRBJ1-5,NA,TGTGCCAGCAGTTTAAGTGGGCAGGGTGGGTCGAGTCAGCCCCAGCATTTT,CASSLSGQGGSSQPQHF
TRBV5-6,NA,TRBJ1-2,NA,TGTGCCAGCAGCCCCCGACGGACAGCTAACTATGGCTACACCTTC,CASSPRRTANYGYTF
TRBV19,NA,TRBJ2-1,TRBD2,TGTGCCAGTAGTAGGGGACTATCCTACAATGAGCAGTTCTTC,CASSRGLSYNEQFF
TRBV28,NA,TRBJ1-3,NA,TGTGCCAGCAGTTTAATGGAGTTTGGGCCCACCATATATTTT,CASSLMEFGPTIYF
TRBV11-2,NA,TRBJ2-1,NA,TGTGCCAGCAGCTTACCAGGGTACAATGAGCAGTTCTTC,CASSLPGYNEQFF
TRBV5-5,NA,TRBJ2-7,NA,TGTGCCAGCAGCCCGGTGGGGAGGTCCTACGAGCAGTACTTC,CASSPVGRSYEQYF
TRBV19,NA,TRBJ2-2,NA,TGTGCCAGTAGCCTCCCCAAGATAGGCACCGGGGAGCTGTTTTTT,CASSLPKIGTGELFF
TRBV11-2,few,TRBJ2-7,NA,TGTGCCAGCAGCCCCCGCAGGGGTAACTACGAGCAGTACTTC,CASSPRRGNYEQYF
TRBV6-5,NA,TRBJ2-1,NA,TGTGCCAGCAGGGAGGGGCATAAAGATGAGCAGTTCTTC,CASREGHKDEQFF
TRBV4-3,NA,TRBJ1-5,NA,TGCGCCAGCAGTCGGGCCACCGGGGGTCAGCCCCAGCATTTT,CASSRATGGQPQHF
TRBV28,NA,TRBJ2-1,TRBD1,TGTGCCAGCAGTTTACCGACAGGGGAGTACGGTGAGCAGTTCTTC,CASSLPTGEYGEQFF
TRBV27,NA,TRBJ2-1,NA,TGTGCCAGCAGGACAAAGGGAAACCGGTGGTACAATGAGCAGTTCTTC,CASRTKGNRWYNEQFF
TRBV4-3,NA,TRBJ1-2,NA,TGCGCCAGCAGCCAAGATACGGCAGGACTCTATGGCTACACCTTC,CASSQDTAGLYGYTF
TRBV5-6,NA,TRBJ2-7,TRBD1,TGTGCCAGCAGCTTGGACGGGACAGCCTACGAGCAGTACTTC,CASSLDGTAYEQYF
TRBV4-3,NA,TRBJ2-5,TRBD1,TGCGCCAGCAGTCCTAGGTTGGGGACAGGGGGGGCGGAGACCCAGTACTTC,CASSPRLGTGGAETQYF
TRBV28,NA,TRBJ2-7,NA,TGTGCCAGCAGTAGACAGTCCTACGAGCAGTACTTC,CASSRQSYEQYF
TRBV21-1,NA,TRBJ2-5,NA,TGTGCCAGCAGCAAAGACTTTTATGGGCGGCTCCCGAAAAACCAAGAGACCCAGTACTTC,CASSKDFYGRLPKNQETQYF